A single sample gave rise to the 30 T cell receptor beta chains below, sequenced in a study of regulatory T cells in long-lasting Graves disease. Stated time point: newly diagnosed GD, antithyroid drugs for less than 3 months. From RNA extracted from PBMCs, the TCR library was made. iRepertoire HTBI primers and Arm-PCR of CDR3 regions built TCR beta libraries. TCRdb recomputed calls from the multiplex PCR reads with MiXCR, one row per CDR3 protein. This repertoire shows approximately 540,000 distinct CDR3 sequences, 12% found once; its top ten account for roughly 8.9%. The data were also submitted as part of a second study, on T cells in Graves' hyperthyroidism and ophthalmopathy.

The starting material was peripheral blood mononuclear cells (PBMCs), obtained at new diagnosis, from a patient treated with antithyroid drugs. The source of these receptors is a woman in her 30s with Graves disease.

This clonotype was seen repeatedly, ten times or more. This rearrangement joins TRBV6-5 to TRBJ2-1; D is uncertain. The CDR3 runs 12 residues. The V gene's germline CDR1 is MNHEY and CDR2 SVGAGI. The V gene lost 3 bases and the J gene lost 7 bases, with 7 bases spanning the gap. CDR3 loop: CASSYSVNEQFF. For the CDR3, the DNA is TGTGCCAGCAGTTATTCTGTGAATGAGCAGTTCTTC.

V is TRBV7-9 and J is TRBJ1-2; D is unresolved. V lost 0 bases and J lost 9, with 14 bases in between. Germline V CDR1 and CDR2: SEHNR, FQNEAQ (reference sequence). The CDR3 sequence is 14 residues long. CDR3: CASSLAPGSLSYTF. The CDR3 DNA reads TGTGCCAGCAGCTTAGCGCCGGGCAGTTTGAGCTACACCTTC.

This clonotype was detected ten times or more. The chain uses TRBV11-2 and TRBJ1-2; D possibly corresponds to TRBD1 (5 bases). This CDR3 spans 12 amino acids. V lost 1 base, J lost 5 bases, and 5 bases lay in between. Germline loops: CDR1 SGHAT, CDR2 FQNNGV. The CDR3 here is CASSLAGYGYTF. The CDR3 DNA reads as TGTGCCAGCAGCTTAGCAGGGTATGGCTACACCTTC.

This clonotype was seen at least ten times. The V gene is TRBV28, the J gene TRBJ2-7; D gene ambiguous. The germline CDR1 and CDR2 sequences are MDHEN and SYDVKM. V lost 3 bases to trimming and J lost 3 bases, with 15 bases between them. The CDR3 length is 15 residues. CDR3 in DNA: TGTGCCAGCAGTTTTCTCCCTTCAAGCAACTACGAGCAGTACTTC. Its translation: CASSFLPSSNYEQYF.

There are a few counts of this clonotype. The rearrangement joins TRBV6-2 or TRBV6-3 to TRBJ2-1, with 9 bases identical to TRBD1. The J segment lost 5 bases and the V segment lost 6 bases, leaving 14 bases of the junction unmatched. Per germline, CDR1 MNHEY and CDR2 SVGEGT. The CDR3 runs to 17 residues. The CDR3 protein is CASRKNRGRGPHNEQFF. CDR3 nucleotides: TGTGCCAGCAGGAAGAACAGGGGGCGGGGGCCCCACAATGAGCAGTTCTTC.

This clonotype was seen many times. This chain links TRBV6-5 with TRBJ2-2; 7 nucleotides match TRBD1. The CDR3 spans 15 residues. Germline-derived CDR1 and CDR2 are MNHEY and SVGAGI. The ends lost 4 bases at V and 1 base at J; junction bases unmatched: 3. Here the CDR3 DNA reads TGTGCCAGCAGTTTCCAGGGGGTGAACACCGGGGAGCTGTTTTTT. Translated: CASSFQGVNTGELFF.

This clonotype was counted many times. The chain joins TRBV30 to TRBJ1-5; a possible D gene is TRBD1 (5 bases). The CDR3 covers 13 residues. CDR1 GTSNPN and CDR2 SVGIG come from the germline V gene (reference sequence). V lost 1 base and J lost 6, with 10 bases in between. CDR3 region: CAWSGGTGQPQHF. In nucleotides, the CDR3 is TGTGCCTGGAGTGGGGGGACCGGTCAGCCCCAGCATTTT.

This clonotype was observed at least ten times. The genes are TRBV10-3 and TRBJ1-2, with D possibly matching TRBD1 (5 bases). Germline V gene data show CDR1 as ENHRY and CDR2 as SYGVKD. The CDR3 spans 16 residues. V dropped 2 bases and J dropped 1 base, with 14 bases sitting between them. The CDR3 bases are TGTGCCATCAGTGAGCTCGGGACGGCATTTAACTATGGCTACACCTTC. The encoded protein is CAISELGTAFNYGYTF.

This clonotype was observed many times. This rearrangement joins TRBV7-2 to TRBJ2-7; no clear D gene. Germline-derived CDR1 and CDR2 are SGHTA and FQGNSA. The CDR3 runs 14 residues. V lost 3 bases and J 2 bases, leaving 11 bases between the germline ends. CDR3 loop: CASSFVGLTYEQYF. CDR3 DNA: TGTGCCAGCAGCTTTGTTGGTTTGACCTACGAGCAGTACTTC.

This clonotype was seen many times. The CDR3 region has the DNA TGTGCCAGCAGCTTAATACCGGGACAGTTTTATGCAACTAATGAAAAACTGTTTTTT. Its translation is CASSLIPGQFYATNEKLFF. The chain uses TRBV7-8 and TRBJ1-4; 7 bases fit TRBD1. Germline values: CDR1 SGHVS, CDR2 FQNEAQ. The CDR3 totals 19 residues. V gave up 2 bases and J gave up 0 bases; unmatched junction bases: 12.

In its sample, this clonotype was seen many times. The chain couples TRBV11-2 to TRBJ1-1, with D possibly being TRBD1 (5 bases). This CDR3 comprises 15 residues. Between the trimmed V and J ends, which lost 1 base and 2 bases, there was a span of 11 bases. CDR1 is SGHAT and CDR2 is FQNNGV in the germline V gene. The CDR3 DNA reads as TGTGCCAGCAGCTTAGGAAACAGGCTAAACACTGAAGCTTTCTTT. It is translated as CASSLGNRLNTEAFF.

The CDR3 DNA reads as TGTGCCAGCAGGATGAATTCCGCGGGAGAGACCCAGTACTTC. Its translation is CASRMNSAGETQYF. The rearrangement uses TRBV2 and TRBJ2-5; D might be TRBD2 (5 bases). The germline CDR1 and CDR2 sequences are SNHLY and FYNNEI. The CDR3 is 14 residues long. Trimming removed 6 bases at V and 4 bases at J, with 15 bases between.

Only a few counts were recorded for this clonotype. V is TRBV24-1 and J is TRBJ2-3; no reliable D call. V was shortened by 0 bases and J by 1 base, with 4 bases between the two germline ends. Germline V gene data show CDR1 as KGHDR and CDR2 as SFDVKD. The CDR3 contains 14 residues. The CDR3 loop is CATSDLRGTDTQYF. DNA of the CDR3: TGTGCCACCAGTGATTTGAGGGGCACAGATACGCAGTATTTT.

This clonotype has only a few counts. The chain uses TRBV5-4 and TRBJ1-6; D is unclear. V shed 4 bases and J shed 8 bases, with 16 bases lying between them. Per the germline V gene, CDR1 is SGHNT and CDR2 is YYREEE (reference sequence). The CDR3 contains 15 residues. CDR3 DNA: TGTGCCAGCAGCCCGTTTCTAGGACTAGATTCACCCCTCCACTTT. It is translated as CASSPFLGLDSPLHF.

V gene TRBV27 combines with J gene TRBJ2-2; 8 positions agree with TRBD1. V lost 5 bases and J lost 4; bases outside the gene matches: 6. The CDR3 is 15 residues long. Germline CDR1 MNHEY, CDR2 SMNVEV (reference sequence). The CDR3 DNA follows: TGTGCCAGCAGTCGACAGGGGCGGGTCACCGGGGAGCTGTTTTTT. It is translated as CASSRQGRVTGELFF.

At least ten counts were recorded for this clonotype. The V gene is TRBV7-9, the J gene TRBJ2-1, with 13 bases fitting TRBD2. J lost 6 bases, V lost 3 bases, and 8 bases had no gene match. Germline assignment: CDR1 SEHNR and CDR2 FQNEAQ (reference sequence). The CDR3 consists of 17 residues. This chain's CDR3 is CASSFVTTSGRLNEQFF. As DNA, the CDR3 is TGTGCCAGCAGCTTCGTCACGACTAGCGGGAGGCTCAATGAGCAGTTCTTC.

The chain recombines TRBV4-1 with TRBJ2-2, with 10 bases aligning to TRBD1. Per the germline V gene, CDR1 is MGHRA and CDR2 is YSYEKL. CDR3 length: 16 amino acids. With V trimmed by 10 bases and J by 4 bases, 12 bases remained unmatched. Written as DNA, the CDR3 is TGCGCCACCTCTTACCTGACAGGGGGCTCCACCGGGGAGCTGTTTTTT. This codes for CATSYLTGGSTGELFF.

About this clonotype: Without the conserved terminal phenylalanine or tryptophan, this CDR3 likely stems from a read error. No DNA is shown, since the ends of the CDR3 on it are uncertain; the CDR3 is the one TCRdb lists. This rearrangement joins TRBV20-1 to TRBJ2-5; the table's D call, TRBD2, was not checked against the DNA. The CDR3 is 13 residues long, counting both termini. Germline lookup yields CDR1 DFQATT and CDR2 SNEGSKA (reference sequence). The chain's CDR3 is CSAPWGGQETRYI.

Ten or more counts support this clonotype. The rearrangement joins TRBV11-2 to TRBJ2-1; 14 bases match TRBD2. Germline loops: CDR1 SGHAT, CDR2 FQNNGV. Losses at the gene ends were 5 bases for V and 8 bases for J; bases not matched to a gene: 5. The CDR3 consists of 15 residues. In DNA, the CDR3 is TGTGCCAGCAGCCAAGGGACTAGCGGGAGTTATGAGCAGTTCTTC. Protein: CASSQGTSGSYEQFF.

In its sample, this clonotype was seen a few times. The chain combines TRBV25-1 with TRBJ1-1; D perhaps matches TRBD1 (5 bases). The CDR3 sequence is 11 residues long. Trimming took 7 bases from V and 10 from J, leaving 13 bases between them. Per germline, CDR1 MGHDK and CDR2 SYGVNS. The CDR3 here is CASTGHRRAFF. For the CDR3, the DNA is TGTGCCAGCACCGGACACCGGAGAGCTTTCTTT.

The chain recombines TRBV6-2 or TRBV6-3 with TRBJ1-2, with D possibly TRBD1 on 6 matching bases. CDR3 length: 14 residues. The germline V gene encodes CDR1 MNHEY and CDR2 SVGEGT. V gave up 6 bases and J gave up 10 bases, with 21 bases separating them. For the CDR3, the DNA is TGTGCCAGCAGAACTGACGGGACAAGAATGGTCTACACCTTC. Amino acid sequence: CASRTDGTRMVYTF.

This clonotype was picked up a small number of times. This rearrangement joins TRBV27 to TRBJ1-2; D ambiguous. Trimming left V 6 bases short and J 0 bases short, with 11 bases between. The CDR3 has 14 residues. Germline values: CDR1 MNHEY, CDR2 SMNVEV (reference sequence). The CDR3 nucleotides read TGTGCCAGCAGCCCTAAGCCAGCTAACTATGGCTACACCTTC. Amino acids: CASSPKPANYGYTF.

This clonotype was detected many times. The chain uses TRBV6-1 and TRBJ1-1, with 7 bases matching TRBD1. Trimming cost V 6 bases and J 4 bases; bases outside gene matches: 8. Germline V gene data show CDR1 as MNHNS and CDR2 as SASEGT. The CDR3 extends over 14 amino acids. The CDR3 spells CASSWDSFSTEAFF. The CDR3 DNA reads as TGTGCCAGCAGCTGGGACAGTTTTAGCACTGAAGCTTTCTTT.

As regards this clonotype: As the CDR3 is not closed by the conserved phenylalanine or tryptophan, this likely results from a read error. The chain is built from TRBV20-1 and TRBJ2-1; 7 nucleotides agree with TRBD1. The CDR3 spans 15 residues. Trimming removed 1 base from V and 2 bases from J; junction bases left unmatched: 5. Germline V lookup: CDR1 DFQATT, CDR2 SNEGSKA (reference sequence). CDR3 sequence: CSARAGQTPYNEQFL. CDR3 sequence (DNA): TGCAGTGCTAGAGCGGGACAGACGCCCTACAATGAGCAGTTCTTG.

This clonotype was seen at least ten times. This chain joins TRBV20-1 and TRBJ1-2, with D possibly being TRBD1 (5 bases). V dropped 1 base and J dropped 5 bases, with 17 bases sitting between them. In germline, CDR1 is DFQATT, CDR2 SNEGSKA (reference sequence). The length of the CDR3 is 15 residues. The CDR3 DNA reads as TGCAGTGCTAGAGCTCCGGGACGGAACGCTTATGGCTACACCTTC. Amino acids: CSARAPGRNAYGYTF.

This clonotype has ten or more counts. V gene TRBV6-5 combines with J gene TRBJ1-5; unclear D gene. V lost 2 bases and J 5 bases, leaving 16 bases between the germline ends. The CDR3 runs to 16 residues. The germline CDR1 and CDR2 sequences are MNHEY and SVGAGI. DNA of the CDR3: TGTGCCAGCAGTTACCAGGAAAGCTCGGGGTATCAGCCCCAGCATTTT. Protein product: CASSYQESSGYQPQHF.

This clonotype occurred a few times. V and J are TRBV7-3 and TRBJ1-1; D may be TRBD1 (6 bases). The CDR3 has 13 residues. V was trimmed by 5 bases and J by 5 bases, leaving 12 bases between them. Germline V gene lookup returns CDR1 SGHTA and CDR2 FQGTGA. The CDR3 DNA sequence: TGTGCCAGCAGCCGCGGGGGCCTTACTGAAGCTTTCTTT. Its translation is CASSRGGLTEAFF.

This clonotype was detected ten times or more. This rearrangement joins TRBV11-2 to TRBJ2-3, with 15 nucleotides matching TRBD2. Germline V gene sequence: CDR1 SGHAT, CDR2 FQNNGV. The CDR3 has 18 amino acids. With V trimmed by 5 bases and J by 3 bases, 9 bases remained unmatched. CDR3 DNA sequence: TGTGCCAGCAGCCTCCCCCGAGGGACTAGCGGGAGGACAGATACGCAGTATTTT. Its protein is CASSLPRGTSGRTDTQYF.

The sample holds many counts of this clonotype. This sequence joins TRBV11-3 and TRBJ2-1, with D possibly TRBD1 on 6 matching bases. There are 13 residues in the CDR3. V shed 4 bases and J shed 7 bases, with 11 bases lying between them. The germline CDR1 and CDR2 sequences are SGHNT and YENEEA. The CDR3 spells CASSSRGGNEQFF. CDR3 nucleotides: TGTGCCAGCAGCTCCAGGGGTGGAAATGAGCAGTTCTTC.

This clonotype was counted many times. V is TRBV6-1 and J is TRBJ1-5; TRBD1 agrees at 7 bases. CDR3 size: 17 residues. The junction had 15 bases not matched to a gene; V was cut back by 3 bases and J by 7 bases. Germline CDR1 reads MNHNS; CDR2 reads SASEGT. CDR3 in amino acids: CASSDRGGLGSQQPQHF. In DNA form, the CDR3 reads TGTGCCAGCAGTGACCGAGGGGGCTTGGGAAGTCAGCAGCCCCAGCATTTT.